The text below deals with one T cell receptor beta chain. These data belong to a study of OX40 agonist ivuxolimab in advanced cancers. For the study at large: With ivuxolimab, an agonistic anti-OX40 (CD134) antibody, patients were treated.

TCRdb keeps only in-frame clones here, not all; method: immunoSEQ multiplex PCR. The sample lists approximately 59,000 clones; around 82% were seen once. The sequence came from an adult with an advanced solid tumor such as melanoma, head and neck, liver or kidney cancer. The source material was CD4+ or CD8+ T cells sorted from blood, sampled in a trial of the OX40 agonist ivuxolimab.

The DNA of the CDR3 is TGCGCCAGCAGCCCCTGGAGTGGCTCTGGGGCCAACGTCCTGACTTTC. Translated, it gives CASSPWSGSGANVLTF. This chain connects TRBV5-1 to TRBJ2-6; D call uncertain. CDR3 length: 16 residues. V dropped 4 bases and J dropped 0 bases, with 11 bases sitting between them. From germline, CDR1 is SGHRS and CDR2 YFSETQ.